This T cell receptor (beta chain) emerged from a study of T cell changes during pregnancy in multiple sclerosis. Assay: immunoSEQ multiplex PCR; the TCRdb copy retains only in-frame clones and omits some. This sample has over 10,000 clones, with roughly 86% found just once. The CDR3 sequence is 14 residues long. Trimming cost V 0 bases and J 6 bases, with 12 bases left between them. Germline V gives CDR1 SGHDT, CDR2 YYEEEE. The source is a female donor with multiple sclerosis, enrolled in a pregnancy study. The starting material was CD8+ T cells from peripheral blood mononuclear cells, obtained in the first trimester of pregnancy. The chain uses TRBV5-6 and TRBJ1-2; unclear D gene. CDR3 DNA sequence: TGTGCCAGCAGCTTGGAGGGAGGGTGGGATGGCTACACCTTC. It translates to CASSLEGGWDGYTF.